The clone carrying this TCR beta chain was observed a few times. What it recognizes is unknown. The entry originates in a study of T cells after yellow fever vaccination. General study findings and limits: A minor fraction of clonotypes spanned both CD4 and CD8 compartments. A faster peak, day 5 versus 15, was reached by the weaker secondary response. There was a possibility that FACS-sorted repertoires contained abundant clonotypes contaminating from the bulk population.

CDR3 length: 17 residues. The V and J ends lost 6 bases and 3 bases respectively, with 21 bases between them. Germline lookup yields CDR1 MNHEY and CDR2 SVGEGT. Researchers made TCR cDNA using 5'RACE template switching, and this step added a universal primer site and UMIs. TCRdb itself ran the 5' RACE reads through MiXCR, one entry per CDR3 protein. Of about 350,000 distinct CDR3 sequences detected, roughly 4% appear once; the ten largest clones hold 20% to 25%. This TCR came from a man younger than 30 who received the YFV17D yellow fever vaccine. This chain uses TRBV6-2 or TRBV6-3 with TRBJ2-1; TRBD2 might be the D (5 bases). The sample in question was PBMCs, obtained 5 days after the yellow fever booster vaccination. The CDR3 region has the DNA TGTGCCAGCAGCCACGAGGAGGTAGGGAGAATCTACAATGAGCAGTTCTTC. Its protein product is CASSHEEVGRIYNEQFF.